These 18 T cell receptor beta chains came from one sample sequenced in a study of blood T cell repertoires in COVID-19. The method was immunoSEQ multiplex PCR; TCRdb's version includes in-frame clones alone and lacks a portion of them. The sample lists 150,000 or so clones, around 89% occurring once. Input material: PBMCs or T cells enriched from blood (not recorded which). The receptors stem from a woman under 40 with acute COVID-19.

To note about this clone: Within the sample, other DNA sequences also encode this same CDR3. The CDR3 nucleotides read TGTGCCAGCAGCCTAGGGCGGGGGAACACTGAAGCTTTCTTT. Amino acid sequence: CASSLGRGNTEAFF. The chain recombines TRBV11-3 with TRBJ1-1; D unresolved. V was pared by 5 bases and J by 1 base, with 11 bases between. This CDR3 comprises 14 residues. Germline lookup yields CDR1 SGHNT and CDR2 YENEEA.

This clone was recorded only once. The chain combines TRBV5-1 with TRBJ1-2; D gene uncertain. The CDR3 covers 14 residues. Germline CDR1 reads SGHRS; CDR2 reads YFSETQ. Trimming stripped 0 bases from V and 4 bases from J, with 10 bases between. As DNA, the CDR3 is TGCGCCAGCAGCTTGGGACAAACCCCCTATGGCTACACCTTC. Translating it yields CASSLGQTPYGYTF.

The chain links TRBV6-4 to TRBJ2-1, with 11 bases fitting TRBD2. J lost 7 bases, V lost 3 bases, and 8 bases had no gene match. The CDR3 has 16 amino acids. The V gene's germline CDR1 is MRHNA and CDR2 SNTAGT. CDR3 in DNA: TGTGCCAGCAGTGATTCGGGGACTAGCGGAGGGAATGAGCAGTTCTTC. It codes for CASSDSGTSGGNEQFF.

V is TRBV28 and J is TRBJ2-1; 8 bases align to TRBD1. The CDR3 is 15 amino acids. Germline V gives CDR1 MDHEN, CDR2 SYDVKM. V lost 2 bases and J lost 3; bases outside the gene matches: 3. In nucleotides, the CDR3 is TGTGCCAGCAGTTTAGGACAGGGCAGCTACAATGAGCAGTTCTTC. Translation gives CASSLGQGSYNEQFF.

This chain uses TRBV7-3 with TRBJ2-3, with 9 nucleotides matching TRBD2. V shed 3 bases and J 1 base; nucleotides not matched to a gene: 11. The CDR3 spans 18 residues. Germline-derived CDR1 and CDR2 are SGHTA and FQGTGA. The CDR3 bases are TGTGCCAGCAGCTTTGCCCCCGGCGGGAGGGCCGGCACAGATACGCAGTATTTT. Its translation: CASSFAPGGRAGTDTQYF.

This chain uses TRBV4-1 with TRBJ1-4; 7 bases match TRBD1. CDR1 is MGHRA, CDR2 YSYEKL, per germline. V lost 2 bases to trimming and J lost 6 bases; unmatched junction nucleotides: 9. This CDR3 contains 16 residues. The CDR3, as DNA: TGCGCCAGCAGCCAACGCCAAAGACAGGGCGATGAAAAACTGTTTTTT. This sequence encodes CASSQRQRQGDEKLFF.

The CDR3 is CATSGVEAAYGYTF. CDR3 DNA sequence: TGTGCCACCAGTGGGGTTGAGGCCGCCTATGGCTACACCTTC. This rearrangement joins TRBV24-1 to TRBJ1-2; D gene ambiguous. Trimming removed 5 bases at V and 4 bases at J, with 13 bases between. The CDR3 spans 14 residues. Per the germline V gene, CDR1 is KGHDR and CDR2 is SFDVKD.

V gene TRBV28 combines with J gene TRBJ2-1; 13 nucleotides line up with TRBD2. CDR1 and CDR2 from the germline V gene are MDHEN and SYDVKM. The CDR3 loop spans 15 amino acids. Trimming took 5 bases from V and 9 from J; bases not matched to a gene: 7. CDR3 DNA sequence: TGTGCCAGCAGTCTCGGACTAGCGGGAGTTCTTGAGCAGTTCTTC. This codes for CASSLGLAGVLEQFF.

V usage is TRBV2 and J usage is TRBJ2-3; 13 bases map to TRBD2. The V gene end was trimmed by 2 bases and the J gene end by 3 bases; junction bases not matched to a gene: 2. CDR1 and CDR2 from the germline V gene are SNHLY and FYNNEI. This CDR3 contains 16 residues. The CDR3 DNA reads TGTGCCAGCAGTGAAATGGGACTAGCGGGGACAGATACGCAGTATTTT. Residues: CASSEMGLAGTDTQYF.

V is TRBV19 and J is TRBJ2-2; TRBD2 aligns across 9 bases. Trimming cost V 1 base and J 1 base; bases outside gene matches: 1. The CDR3 extends over 16 amino acids. Germline CDR1 is LNHDA and CDR2 is SQIVND (reference sequence). The DNA of the CDR3 is TGTGCCAGTAGTATAGGACTAGCGGTGAACACCGGGGAGCTGTTTTTT. This gives the protein CASSIGLAVNTGELFF. The whole variable domain, filled in from reference TRBV19 and TRBJ2-2, reads DGGITQSPKYLFRKEGQNVTLSCEQNLNHDAMYWYRQDPGQGLRLIYYSQIVNDFQKGDIAEGYSVSREKKESFPLTVTSAQKNPTAFYLCASSIGLAVNTGELFFGEGSRLTVL.

This chain uses TRBV10-3 with TRBJ2-1; perhaps TRBD2 as D (6 bases). CDR1 and CDR2 from the germline V gene are ENHRY and SYGVKD. The CDR3 is 13 amino acids. V shed 3 bases and J shed 7 bases, with 10 bases lying between them. The CDR3 loop reads CAISDGGSNEQFF. The CDR3 nucleotides read TGTGCCATCAGTGATGGAGGGTCAAATGAGCAGTTCTTC.

The chain recombines TRBV30 with TRBJ2-7; no reliable D call. Germline CDR1 reads GTSNPN; CDR2 reads SVGIG (reference sequence). The CDR3 consists of 12 residues. The V end lost 3 bases, the J end lost 3 bases, and 9 bases lay between the germline ends. CDR3: CAWSRGVYEQYF. Written as DNA, the CDR3 is TGTGCCTGGAGCCGAGGAGTCTACGAGCAGTACTTC.

This chain links TRBV3-1 (or the pseudogene TRBV3-2) with TRBJ2-2, with 12 bases that match TRBD1. This CDR3 is 16 amino acids long. With 4 bases clipped from V and 4 bases from J, the junction kept 4 bases outside the gene matches. Looked up from germline, CDR1 is LGHDT and CDR2 is YNNKEL (reference sequence). The CDR3 protein is CASSPGTGGRTGELFF. The CDR3 DNA is TGTGCCAGCAGCCCCGGGACAGGGGGCCGCACCGGGGAGCTGTTTTTT.

The chain couples TRBV30 to TRBJ2-7; weak D call: TRBD2 (6 bases). The CDR3 has 14 amino acids. Trimming left V 4 bases short and J 0 bases short, with 13 bases between. In germline, CDR1 is GTSNPN, CDR2 SVGIG (reference sequence). The CDR3 coding sequence is TGTGCCTGGACCTGGGGGACTGACTCCTACGAGCAGTACTTC. Its protein product is CAWTWGTDSYEQYF.

The chain employs TRBV4-3 and TRBJ1-4; D remains ambiguous. The CDR3 totals 16 residues. Germline lookup yields CDR1 LGHNA and CDR2 YSLEER. V was trimmed by 0 bases and J by 7 bases, leaving 15 bases between them. The CDR3 nucleotides are TGCGCCAGCAGCCAAGATTCGGGTAACCGGGGTGAAAAACTGTTTTTT. It is translated as CASSQDSGNRGEKLFF.

Only one count was recorded for this clone. V usage is TRBV5-6 and J usage is TRBJ2-6; D unclear. This CDR3 region has 17 residues. Germline CDR1 reads SGHDT; CDR2 reads YYEEEE. With 6 bases removed from V and 0 bases from J, the gap between germline ends came to 16 bases. CDR3 nucleotides: TGTGCCAGCATCGGGTCGGGTGGTTTCTCTGGGGCCAACGTCCTGACTTTC. Its protein is CASIGSGGFSGANVLTF.

The V call is TRBV5-1, the J call TRBJ1-3; D is unclear. V was trimmed by 2 bases and J by 2 bases, leaving 14 bases between them. This CDR3 is built from 16 residues. CDR1 is SGHRS and CDR2 is YFSETQ in the germline V gene. CDR3 nucleotide sequence: TGCGCCAGCAGCTTAGAAATGGTGTCTACTGGAAACACCATATATTTT. Translated: CASSLEMVSTGNTIYF. The full variable domain, rest sourced from reference TRBV5-1 and TRBJ1-3, is KAGVTQTPRYLIKTRGQQVTLSCSPISGHRSVSWYQQTPGQGLQFLFEYFSETQRNKGNFPGRFSGRQFSNSRSEMNVSTLELGDSALYLCASSLEMVSTGNTIYFGEGSWLTVV.

In its sample, this clone was seen once. The V gene is TRBV11-2, the J gene TRBJ2-3; perhaps TRBD1 as D (5 bases). CDR1 is SGHAT, CDR2 FQNNGV, per germline. This CDR3 contains 18 residues. Trimming removed 2 bases from V and 4 bases from J, with 22 bases in between. The DNA for the CDR3 is TGTGCCAGCAGCTTATTCATCGACTCAGGGTCGAAATCAGATACGCAGTATTTT. Its translation: CASSLFIDSGSKSDTQYF.